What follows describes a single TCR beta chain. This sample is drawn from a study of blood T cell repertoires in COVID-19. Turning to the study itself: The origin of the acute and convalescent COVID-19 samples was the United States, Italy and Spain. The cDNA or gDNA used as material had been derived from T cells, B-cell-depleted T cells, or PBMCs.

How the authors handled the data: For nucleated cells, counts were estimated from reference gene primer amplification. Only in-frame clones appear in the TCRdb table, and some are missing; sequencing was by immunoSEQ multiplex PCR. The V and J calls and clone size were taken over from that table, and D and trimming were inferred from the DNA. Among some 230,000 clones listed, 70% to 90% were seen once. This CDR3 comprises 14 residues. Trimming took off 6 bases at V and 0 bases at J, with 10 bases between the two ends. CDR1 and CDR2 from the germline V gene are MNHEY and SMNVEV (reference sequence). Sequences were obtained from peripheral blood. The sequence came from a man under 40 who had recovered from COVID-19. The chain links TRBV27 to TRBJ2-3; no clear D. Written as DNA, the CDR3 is TGTGCCAGCAGGTGGCGGATAAGCACAGATACGCAGTATTTT. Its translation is CASRWRISTDTQYF.